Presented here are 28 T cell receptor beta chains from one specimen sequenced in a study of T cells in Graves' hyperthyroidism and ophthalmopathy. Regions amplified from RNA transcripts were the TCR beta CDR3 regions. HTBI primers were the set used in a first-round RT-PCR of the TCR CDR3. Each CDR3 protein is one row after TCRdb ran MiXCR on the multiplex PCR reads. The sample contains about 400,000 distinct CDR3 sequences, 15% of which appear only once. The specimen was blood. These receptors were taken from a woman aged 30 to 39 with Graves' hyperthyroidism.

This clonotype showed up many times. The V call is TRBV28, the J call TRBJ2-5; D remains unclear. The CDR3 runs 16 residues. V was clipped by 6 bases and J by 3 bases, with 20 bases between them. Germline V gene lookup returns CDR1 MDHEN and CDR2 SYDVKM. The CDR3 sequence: CASSPLNRAEEETQYF. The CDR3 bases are TGTGCCAGCAGCCCTCTTAATCGGGCTGAAGAAGAGACCCAGTACTTC.

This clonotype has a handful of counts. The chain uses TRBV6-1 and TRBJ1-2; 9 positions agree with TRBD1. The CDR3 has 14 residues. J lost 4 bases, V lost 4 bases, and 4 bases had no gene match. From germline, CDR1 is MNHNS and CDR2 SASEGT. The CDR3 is CASSASGQGYGYTF. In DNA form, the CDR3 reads TGTGCCAGCAGTGCGTCGGGACAGGGCTATGGCTACACCTTC.

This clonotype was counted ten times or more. CDR3 region: CSAAMGGEAFF. For the CDR3, the DNA is TGCAGTGCCGCGATGGGGGGTGAAGCTTTCTTT. The rearrangement uses TRBV20-1 and TRBJ1-1, with D possibly matching TRBD1 (5 bases). The CDR3 is 11 amino acids. The V gene's germline CDR1 is DFQATT and CDR2 SNEGSKA (reference sequence). V was clipped by 6 bases and J by 7 bases, with 12 bases between them.

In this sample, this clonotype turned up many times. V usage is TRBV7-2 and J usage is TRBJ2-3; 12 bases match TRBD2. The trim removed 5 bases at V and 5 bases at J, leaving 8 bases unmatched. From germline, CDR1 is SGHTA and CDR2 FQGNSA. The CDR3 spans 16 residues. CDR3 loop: CASSARTSGAGDTQYF. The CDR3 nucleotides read TGTGCCAGCAGCGCCCGGACTAGCGGGGCCGGAGATACGCAGTATTTT.

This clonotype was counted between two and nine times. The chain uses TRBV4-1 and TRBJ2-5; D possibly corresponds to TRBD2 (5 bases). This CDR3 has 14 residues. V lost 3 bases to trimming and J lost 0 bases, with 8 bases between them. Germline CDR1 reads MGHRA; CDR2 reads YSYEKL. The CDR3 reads CASSHPDYQETQYF. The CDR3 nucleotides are TGCGCCAGCAGCCACCCGGACTACCAAGAGACCCAGTACTTC.

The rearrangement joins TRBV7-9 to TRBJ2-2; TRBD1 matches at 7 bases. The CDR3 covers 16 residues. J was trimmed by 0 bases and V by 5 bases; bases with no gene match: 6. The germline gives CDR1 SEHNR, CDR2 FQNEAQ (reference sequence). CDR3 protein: CASSAGTATNTGELFF. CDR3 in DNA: TGTGCCAGCAGCGCTGGGACAGCGACGAACACCGGGGAGCTGTTTTTT.

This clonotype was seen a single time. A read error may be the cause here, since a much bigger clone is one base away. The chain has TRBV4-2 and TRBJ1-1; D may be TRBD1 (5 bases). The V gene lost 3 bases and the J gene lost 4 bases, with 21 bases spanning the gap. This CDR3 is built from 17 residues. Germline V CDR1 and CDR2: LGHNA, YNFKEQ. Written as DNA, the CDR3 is TGTGCCAGCAGCCATCCGGACTGGGGGGGTAGCGGCACTGAAGCTTTCTTT. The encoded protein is CASSHPDWGGSGTEAFF.

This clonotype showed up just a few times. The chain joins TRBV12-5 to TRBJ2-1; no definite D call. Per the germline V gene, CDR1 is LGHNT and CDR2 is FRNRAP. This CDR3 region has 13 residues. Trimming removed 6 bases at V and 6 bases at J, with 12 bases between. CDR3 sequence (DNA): TGTGCTAGTGGCCAAGACCAATTCAATGAGCAGTTCTTC. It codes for CASGQDQFNEQFF.

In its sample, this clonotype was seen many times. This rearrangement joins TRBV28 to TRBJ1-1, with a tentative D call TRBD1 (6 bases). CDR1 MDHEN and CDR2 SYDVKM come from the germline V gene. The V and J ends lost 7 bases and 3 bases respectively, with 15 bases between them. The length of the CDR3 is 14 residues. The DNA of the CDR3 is TGTGCCAGCACTCCCAGGGGTCTTGACACTGAAGCTTTCTTT. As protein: CASTPRGLDTEAFF.

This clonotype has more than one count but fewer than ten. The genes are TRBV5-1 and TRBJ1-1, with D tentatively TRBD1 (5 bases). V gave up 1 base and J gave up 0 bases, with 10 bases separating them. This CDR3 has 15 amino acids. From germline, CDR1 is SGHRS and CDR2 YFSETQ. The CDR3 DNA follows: TGCGCCAGCAGCTTGATTTGGGGACTGAACACTGAAGCTTTCTTT. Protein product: CASSLIWGLNTEAFF. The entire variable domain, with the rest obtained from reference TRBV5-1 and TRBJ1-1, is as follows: KAGVTQTPRYLIKTRGQQVTLSCSPISGHRSVSWYQQTPGQGLQFLFEYFSETQRNKGNFPGRFSGRQFSNSRSEMNVSTLELGDSALYLCASSLIWGLNTEAFFGQGTRLTVV.

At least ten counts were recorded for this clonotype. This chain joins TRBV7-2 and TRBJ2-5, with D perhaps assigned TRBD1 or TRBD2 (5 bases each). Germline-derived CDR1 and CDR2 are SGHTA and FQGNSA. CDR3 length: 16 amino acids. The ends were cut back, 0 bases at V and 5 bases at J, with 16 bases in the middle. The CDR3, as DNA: TGTGCCAGCAGCTTAGCAACAGCCCGATGGGGGGAGACCCAGTACTTC. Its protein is CASSLATARWGETQYF.

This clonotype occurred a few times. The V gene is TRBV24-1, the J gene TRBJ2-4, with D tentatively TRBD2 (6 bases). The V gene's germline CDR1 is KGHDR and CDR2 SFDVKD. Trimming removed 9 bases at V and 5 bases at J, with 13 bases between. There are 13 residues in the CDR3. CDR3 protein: CATAGSAQNIQYF. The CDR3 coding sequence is TGTGCCACCGCCGGGAGTGCTCAAAACATTCAGTACTTC.

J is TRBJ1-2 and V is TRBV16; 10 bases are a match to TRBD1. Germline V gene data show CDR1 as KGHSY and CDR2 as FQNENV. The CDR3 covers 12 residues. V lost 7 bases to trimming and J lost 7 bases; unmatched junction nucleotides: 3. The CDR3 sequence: CASTRQGAGYTF. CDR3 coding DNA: TGTGCCAGCACCCGACAGGGGGCTGGCTACACCTTC.

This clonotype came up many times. DNA of the CDR3: TGTGCCAGCCTAGCGACGGGATACAATGAGCAGTTCTTC. Its translation is CASLATGYNEQFF. The rearrangement uses TRBV27 and TRBJ2-1, with a tentative D call TRBD2 (6 bases). The ends were cut back, 8 bases at V and 4 bases at J, with 12 bases in the middle. Germline loops: CDR1 MNHEY, CDR2 SMNVEV (reference sequence). This CDR3 is built from 13 residues.

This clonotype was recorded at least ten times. CDR3 sequence: CASSQDDRAEQFF. CDR3 DNA sequence: TGTGCCAGCAGCCAAGATGATAGGGCGGAGCAGTTCTTC. The J gene is TRBJ2-1, the V gene TRBV3-1, with D unclear. The CDR3 length is 13 residues. V lost 0 bases, J lost 10 bases, and 10 bases lay in between. CDR1 is LGHDT and CDR2 is YNNKEL in the germline V gene (reference sequence).

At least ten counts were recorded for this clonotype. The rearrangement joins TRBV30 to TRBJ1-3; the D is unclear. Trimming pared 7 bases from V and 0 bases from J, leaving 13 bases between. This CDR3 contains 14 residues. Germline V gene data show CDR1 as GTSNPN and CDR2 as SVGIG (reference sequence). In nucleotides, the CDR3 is TGTGCCTCCCAAAGCCTTGCCTCTGGAAACACCATATATTTT. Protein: CASQSLASGNTIYF.

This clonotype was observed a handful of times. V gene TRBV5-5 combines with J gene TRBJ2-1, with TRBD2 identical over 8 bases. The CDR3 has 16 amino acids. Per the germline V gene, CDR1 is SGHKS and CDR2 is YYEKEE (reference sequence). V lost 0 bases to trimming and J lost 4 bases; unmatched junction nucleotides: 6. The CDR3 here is CASSLGPAGVYNEQFF. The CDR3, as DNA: TGTGCCAGCAGCTTGGGGCCAGCGGGGGTTTACAATGAGCAGTTCTTC. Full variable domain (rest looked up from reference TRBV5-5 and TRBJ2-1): DAGVTQSPTHLIKTRGQQVTLRCSPISGHKSVSWYQQVLGQGPQFIFQYYEKEERGRGNFPDRFSARQFPNYSSELNVNALLLGDSALYLCASSLGPAGVYNEQFFGPGTRLTVL.

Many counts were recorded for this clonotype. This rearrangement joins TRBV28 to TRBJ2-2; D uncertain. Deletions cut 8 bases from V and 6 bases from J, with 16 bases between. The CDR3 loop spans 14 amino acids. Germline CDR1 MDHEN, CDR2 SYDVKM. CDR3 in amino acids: CASGPLKGPGELFF. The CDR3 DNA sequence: TGTGCCAGCGGTCCTTTGAAAGGGCCCGGGGAGCTGTTTTTT.

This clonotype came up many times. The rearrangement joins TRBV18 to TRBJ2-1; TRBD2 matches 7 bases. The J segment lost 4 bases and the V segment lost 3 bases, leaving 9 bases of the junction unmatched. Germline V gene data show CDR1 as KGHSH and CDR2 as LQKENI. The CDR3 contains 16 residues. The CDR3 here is CASSPGGSRPYNEQFF. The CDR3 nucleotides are TGTGCCAGCTCACCGGGGGGGTCCCGCCCTTACAATGAGCAGTTCTTC.

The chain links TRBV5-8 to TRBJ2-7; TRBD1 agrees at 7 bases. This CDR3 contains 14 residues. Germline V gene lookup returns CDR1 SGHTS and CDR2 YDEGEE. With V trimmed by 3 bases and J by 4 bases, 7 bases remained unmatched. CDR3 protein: CASSSGTEGYEQYF. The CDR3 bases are TGTGCCAGCAGCTCCGGGACAGAAGGTTACGAGCAGTACTTC.

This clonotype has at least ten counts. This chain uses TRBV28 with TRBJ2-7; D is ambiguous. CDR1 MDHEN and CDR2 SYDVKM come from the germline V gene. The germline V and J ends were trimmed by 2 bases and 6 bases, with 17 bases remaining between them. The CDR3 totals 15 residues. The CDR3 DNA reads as TGTGCCAGCAGTTTAGGTATGGTCGGTCTGGGCGAGCAGTACTTC. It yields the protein CASSLGMVGLGEQYF.

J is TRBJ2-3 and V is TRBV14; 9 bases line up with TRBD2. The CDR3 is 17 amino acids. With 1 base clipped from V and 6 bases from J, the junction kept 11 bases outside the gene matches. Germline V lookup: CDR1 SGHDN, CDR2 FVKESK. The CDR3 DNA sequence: TGTGCCAGCAGCCAAGGATGGGCGGGAGGGCCGTACGATACGCAGTATTTT. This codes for CASSQGWAGGPYDTQYF.

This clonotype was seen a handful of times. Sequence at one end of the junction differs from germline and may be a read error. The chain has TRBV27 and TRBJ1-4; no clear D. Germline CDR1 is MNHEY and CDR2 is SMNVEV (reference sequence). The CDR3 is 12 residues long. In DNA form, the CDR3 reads TGTGCCAGCAGTAAAACCAATGAAAAGCTGTTTTTT. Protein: CASSKTNEKLFF. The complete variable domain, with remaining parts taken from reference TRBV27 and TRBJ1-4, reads EAQVTQNPRYLITVTGKKLTVTCSQNMNHEYMSWYRQDPGLGLRQIYYSMNVEVTDKGDVPEGYKVSRKEKRNFPLILESPSPNQTSLYFCASSKTNEKLFFGSGTQLSVL.

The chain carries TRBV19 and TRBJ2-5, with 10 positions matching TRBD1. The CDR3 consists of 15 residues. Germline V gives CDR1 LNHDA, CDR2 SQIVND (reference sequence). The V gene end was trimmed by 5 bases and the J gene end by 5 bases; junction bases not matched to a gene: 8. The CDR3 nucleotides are TGTGCCAGTAGTGTTCAAAGGGGACAGGGGGAGACCCAGTACTTC. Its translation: CASSVQRGQGETQYF.

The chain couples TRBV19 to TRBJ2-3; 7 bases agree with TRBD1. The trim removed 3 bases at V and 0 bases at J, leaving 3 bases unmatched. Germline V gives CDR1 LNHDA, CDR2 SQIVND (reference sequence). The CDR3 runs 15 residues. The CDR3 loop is CASSIRDSSTDTQYF. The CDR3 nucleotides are TGTGCCAGTAGTATCCGGGACAGCAGCACAGATACGCAGTATTTT.

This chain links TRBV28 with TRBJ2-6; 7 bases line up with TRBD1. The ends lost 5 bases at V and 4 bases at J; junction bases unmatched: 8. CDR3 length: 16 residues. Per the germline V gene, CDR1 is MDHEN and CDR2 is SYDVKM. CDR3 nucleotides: TGTGCCAGCAGTCCGTACAGGGGCCCGGGGGCCAACGTCCTGACTTTC. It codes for CASSPYRGPGANVLTF.

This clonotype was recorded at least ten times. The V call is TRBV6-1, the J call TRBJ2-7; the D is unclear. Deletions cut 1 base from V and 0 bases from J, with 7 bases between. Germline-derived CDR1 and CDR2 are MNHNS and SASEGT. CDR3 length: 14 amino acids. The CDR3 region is CASSEVGGSYEQYF. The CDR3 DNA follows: TGTGCCAGCAGTGAAGTGGGCGGCTCCTACGAGCAGTACTTC.

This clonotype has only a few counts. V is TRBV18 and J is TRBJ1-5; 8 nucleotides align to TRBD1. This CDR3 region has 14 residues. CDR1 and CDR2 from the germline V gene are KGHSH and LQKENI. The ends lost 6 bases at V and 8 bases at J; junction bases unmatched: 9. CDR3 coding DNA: TGTGCCAGCTCTCCCGGACAGGGCAAGGAGCCCCAGCATTTT. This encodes CASSPGQGKEPQHF.